This TCR beta chain appears in the sequencing data of a study of blood T cell repertoires in COVID-19. Study-level background: There were acute and convalescent COVID-19 samples, and they came from the United States, Italy and Spain. T cells, B-cell-depleted T cells, or PBMCs provided the cDNA or gDNA that served as material.

V was shortened by 5 bases and J by 1 base, with 14 bases between the two germline ends. Germline CDR1 is SGHVS and CDR2 is FQNEAQ. This CDR3 has 15 amino acids. In this sample, this clone turned up a few times. Original analysis: Nucleated cell number was recorded as an estimate derived from reference gene primer amplification. Sequenced by immunoSEQ multiplex PCR; TCRdb stores in-frame clones only, minus some. V and J calls and clone size are given by that table; D and trimming were obtained from the DNA. The table has approximately 140,000 clones, about 87% seen once. This TCR was recovered from a woman aged 35 to 49 with acute or convalescent COVID-19. The chain is built from TRBV7-8 and TRBJ2-5, with D perhaps TRBD1 (6 bases). Sequencing input: peripheral blood. The DNA of the CDR3 is TGTGCCAGCAGCCTCGAGGGACAAAGCCAAGAGACCCAGTACTTC. Translation gives CASSLEGQSQETQYF.